This T cell receptor (beta chain) originates from a study of OX40 agonist ivuxolimab in advanced cancers. Study at large: Prior anti-PD-1, anti-PD-L1 or anti-CTLA-4 therapy did not bar entry, and approximately 40% had some.

The assay was immunoSEQ multiplex PCR, and TCRdb's table has in-frame clones only and misses some. The table records 70,000 to 90,000 clones, 81% of them present only once. Germline V gene data show CDR1 as KGHSH and CDR2 as LQKENI. This CDR3 spans 12 amino acids. V was clipped by 3 bases and J by 3 bases, with 6 bases between them. Sample: CD4+ or CD8+ T cells sorted from blood, taken in a trial of the OX40 agonist ivuxolimab. The J gene is TRBJ2-7, the V gene TRBV18; D call uncertain. This sequence was found in an adult with an advanced solid tumor such as melanoma, head and neck, liver or kidney cancer. The CDR3 coding sequence is TGTGCCAGCTCACCGGAGTTCTACGAGCAGTACTTC. As protein: CASSPEFYEQYF. The variable domain in full, with the rest retrieved from reference TRBV18 and TRBJ2-7, is NAGVMQNPRHLVRRRGQEARLRCSPMKGHSHVYWYRQLPEEGLKFMVYLQKENIIDESGMPKERFSAEFPKEGPSILRIQQVVRGDSAAYFCASSPEFYEQYFGPGTRLTVT.